The rows below give T cell receptor beta chains drawn from one sample of a study of blood T cell repertoires in COVID-19. The repertoire was sequenced with immunoSEQ multiplex PCR; TCRdb's copy has only in-frame clones and lacks some. The sample shows about 320,000 clones, over 75% of them seen only once. The sequenced sample consisted of PBMCs or T cells enriched from blood (not recorded which). Receptor source: a woman younger than 30 who had recovered from COVID-19. Each CDR3 is given with its conserved first and last residue. The D gene is left open where the match is weak. Only part of the rows carry a size: once, few, many, or a class if the clone is expanded.

V: TRBV18; size: NA; D: NA; J: TRBJ2-5; CDR3: CASSPNRETQYF; DNA: TGTGCCAGCTCACCTAACAGGGAGACCCAGTACTTC
V: TRBV4-2; size: NA; D: NA; J: TRBJ1-2; CDR3: CASSQELPGGTAGYTF; DNA: TGTGCCAGCAGCCAGGAGCTCCCTGGGGGGACGGCTGGCTACACCTTC
V: TRBV7-9; size: NA; D: NA; J: TRBJ2-7; CDR3: CASTPAPERPGYEQYF; DNA: TGTGCCAGCACCCCGGCCCCAGAACGCCCAGGCTACGAGCAGTACTTC
V: TRBV15; size: NA; D: TRBD1; J: TRBJ2-5; CDR3: CATSSTTGQGEETQYF; DNA: TGTGCCACCAGCAGCACCACGGGACAGGGGGAAGAGACCCAGTACTTC
V: TRBV5-1; size: NA; D: TRBD2; J: TRBJ2-1; CDR3: CASSSGLAVYNEQFF; DNA: TGCGCCAGCAGTTCGGGACTAGCGGTGTACAATGAGCAGTTCTTC
V: TRBV9; size: NA; D: TRBD2; J: TRBJ2-3; CDR3: CASSFLAGEADTQYF; DNA: TGTGCCAGCAGCTTCTTAGCGGGAGAGGCAGATACGCAGTATTTT
V: TRBV28; size: NA; D: TRBD2; J: TRBJ2-4; CDR3: CASSASDASGRIQYF; DNA: TGTGCCAGCAGTGCCTCAGACGCTAGCGGGAGGATTCAGTACTTC
V: TRBV27; size: NA; D: TRBD2; J: TRBJ2-7; CDR3: CASRSPTSGSYEQYF; DNA: TGTGCCAGCAGGAGTCCGACTAGCGGGAGCTACGAGCAGTACTTC
V: TRBV28; size: once; D: NA; J: TRBJ1-4; CDR3: CASSLTGFQLFF; DNA: TGTGCCAGCAGTTTAACAGGGTTCCAACTGTTTTTT
V: TRBV6-6; size: NA; D: TRBD2; J: TRBJ2-2; CDR3: CASSPRFLAGVAGNTGELFF; DNA: TGTGCCAGCAGTCCAAGATTTCTAGCGGGAGTAGCCGGTAACACCGGGGAGCTGTTTTTT
V: TRBV27; size: NA; D: NA; J: TRBJ2-7; CDR3: CASSLSGGGHDYEQYF; DNA: TGTGCCAGCAGTTTATCTGGGGGGGGGCACGACTACGAGCAGTACTTC
V: TRBV18; size: NA; D: NA; J: TRBJ1-3; CDR3: CASSPYEGVHSGNTIYF; DNA: TGTGCCAGCTCACCTTATGAAGGGGTACACTCTGGAAACACCATATATTTT
V: TRBV28; size: NA; D: NA; J: TRBJ1-1; CDR3: CASTNSNTEAFF; DNA: TGTGCCAGCACCAACAGTAACACTGAAGCTTTCTTT
V: TRBV6-2/TRBV6-3; size: NA; D: TRBD1; J: TRBJ2-3; CDR3: CASSPDRVPTDTQYF; DNA: TGTGCCAGCAGCCCGGACAGGGTACCCACAGATACGCAGTATTTT
V: TRBV27; size: NA; D: NA; J: TRBJ1-1; CDR3: CASTSLTEAFF; DNA: TGTGCCAGCACCTCTCTTACTGAAGCTTTCTTT
V: TRBV10-3; size: once; D: TRBD2; J: TRBJ2-7; CDR3: CAIFSGSSYEQYF; DNA: TGTGCCATCTTTAGCGGGAGCTCCTACGAGCAGTACTTC
V: TRBV5-1; size: NA; D: NA; J: TRBJ1-2; CDR3: CASSPPTTLYGYTF; DNA: TGCGCCAGCAGCCCCCCCACTACTCTCTATGGCTACACCTTC
V: TRBV28; size: NA; D: NA; J: TRBJ2-7; CDR3: CASSLGQLITYEQYF; DNA: TGTGCCAGCAGTCTCGGACAGCTGATCACCTACGAGCAGTACTTC
V: TRBV6-5; size: once; D: TRBD2; J: TRBJ2-7; CDR3: CASSYRGGEQYF; DNA: TGTGCCAGCAGTTACCGCGGGGGCGAGCAGTACTTC
V: TRBV7-3; size: NA; D: TRBD1; J: TRBJ1-1; CDR3: CASSLGTAPMNTEAFF; DNA: TGTGCCAGCAGCTTAGGGACAGCGCCTATGAACACTGAAGCTTTCTTT
V: TRBV5-1; size: few; D: TRBD1; J: TRBJ1-5; CDR3: CASSLEAGGTQPQHF; DNA: TGCGCCAGCAGCTTGGAGGCAGGGGGCACTCAGCCCCAGCATTTT
V: TRBV3-1/TRBV3-2; size: few; D: NA; J: TRBJ1-1; CDR3: CASSQSDDYTEAFF; DNA: TGTGCCAGCAGCCAAAGTGACGACTACACTGAAGCTTTCTTT
V: TRBV19; size: NA; D: TRBD1; J: TRBJ2-1; CDR3: CASSIVGTGTNEQFF; DNA: TGTGCCAGTAGTATAGTTGGGACAGGTACCAATGAGCAGTTCTTC
V: TRBV12-5; size: NA; D: TRBD1; J: TRBJ1-1; CDR3: CASGLASQGGTEAFF; DNA: TGTGCTAGTGGTTTGGCTTCCCAGGGGGGCACTGAAGCTTTCTTT
V: TRBV9; size: few; D: NA; J: TRBJ2-3; CDR3: CASSVDSFTDTQYF; DNA: TGTGCCAGCAGCGTAGATAGTTTCACAGATACGCAGTATTTT
V: TRBV7-9; size: NA; D: NA; J: TRBJ1-1; CDR3: CASSLTGGMNTEAFF; DNA: TGTGCCAGCAGCCTCACGGGGGGGATGAACACTGAAGCTTTCTTT
V: TRBV7-8; size: NA; D: NA; J: TRBJ1-1; CDR3: CASSFGMNTEAFF; DNA: TGTGCCAGCAGCTTTGGCATGAACACTGAAGCTTTCTTT
V: TRBV7-9; size: NA; D: TRBD1; J: TRBJ1-1; CDR3: CASSFQGANTEAFF; DNA: TGTGCCAGCAGCTTCCAGGGGGCGAACACTGAAGCTTTCTTT
V: TRBV7-9; size: once; D: NA; J: TRBJ1-2; CDR3: CASSLAGIYGYTF; DNA: TGTGCCAGCAGCTTAGCCGGGATCTATGGCTACACCTTC
V: TRBV6-5; size: few; D: TRBD1; J: TRBJ1-2; CDR3: CASSRRQGEDGYTF; DNA: TGTGCCAGCAGCAGAAGACAGGGGGAGGATGGCTACACCTTC
V: TRBV29-1; size: NA; D: TRBD1; J: TRBJ2-7; CDR3: CSARDSNSYEQYF; DNA: TGCAGCGCCCGGGACAGCAACTCCTACGAGCAGTACTTC
V: TRBV5-6; size: NA; D: NA; J: TRBJ2-2; CDR3: CASSWRDSITGELFF; DNA: TGTGCCAGCAGCTGGCGGGACAGCATCACCGGGGAGCTGTTTTTT
V: TRBV5-1; size: NA; D: NA; J: TRBJ2-7; CDR3: CASSLGSSYEQYF; DNA: TGCGCCAGCAGCTTGGGCAGCTCCTACGAGCAGTACTTC
V: TRBV9; size: many; D: TRBD1; J: TRBJ1-1; CDR3: CASSVSPTGETEAFF; DNA: TGTGCCAGCAGCGTATCTCCGACAGGGGAGACTGAAGCTTTCTTT
V: TRBV19; size: NA; D: NA; J: TRBJ1-3; CDR3: CASSGSVSGNTIYF; DNA: TGTGCCAGTTCGGGGTCCGTTTCTGGAAACACCATATATTTT
V: TRBV5-5; size: NA; D: TRBD2; J: TRBJ2-2; CDR3: CASSSDGGSGELFF; DNA: TGTGCCAGCAGCTCTGACGGGGGGTCCGGGGAGCTGTTTTTT
V: TRBV5-6; size: NA; D: NA; J: TRBJ2-7; CDR3: CASSPRRSEQYF; DNA: TGTGCCAGCAGCCCCCGTAGGAGCGAGCAGTACTTC
V: TRBV4-1; size: NA; D: TRBD2; J: TRBJ2-7; CDR3: CASSSGGPTKEQYF; DNA: TGCGCCAGCAGTTCGGGGGGGCCGACTAAGGAGCAGTACTTC
V: TRBV11-2; size: NA; D: NA; J: TRBJ2-1; CDR3: CASSGTTGQPNEQFF; DNA: TGTGCCAGCAGCGGAACGACGGGACAACCCAATGAGCAGTTCTTC
V: TRBV18; size: NA; D: TRBD1; J: TRBJ1-1; CDR3: CASSPSSRGQVEAFF; DNA: TGTGCCAGCTCACCATCCTCCAGGGGGCAAGTTGAAGCTTTCTTT
V: TRBV9; size: NA; D: NA; J: TRBJ2-2; CDR3: CASSVAVYTGELFF; DNA: TGTGCCAGCAGCGTAGCAGTCTACACCGGGGAGCTGTTTTTT